This is a list of T cell receptor beta chains from one sample in a study of blood T cell repertoires in COVID-19. Profiled with immunoSEQ multiplex PCR; TCRdb holds only in-frame clones, not every one. Counted here are over 400,000 clones, 88% occurring once; the ten biggest clones make up approximately 8%. Source material: PBMCs or T cells enriched from blood (not recorded which). These receptors were collected from an older woman who had recovered from COVID-19. The CDR3 runs from the conserved cysteine through the conserved F or W. D genes are given only for firm matches. Part of the rows lack a size; the others show once, few, many or a class for expanded clones.

clone_size,j_call,v_call,d_call,cdr3_aa,cdr3_nt
few,TRBJ1-6,TRBV11-2,-,CASSPGLATSPLHF,TGTGCCAGCAGCCCAGGCCTAGCAACTTCACCCCTCCACTTT
-,TRBJ1-1,TRBV30,TRBD1,CAWSVLGTGNTEAFF,TGTGCCTGGAGTGTACTAGGGACAGGGAACACTGAAGCTTTCTTT
-,TRBJ2-3,TRBV4-1,-,CASSQVGGTDTQYF,TGCGCCAGCAGCCAAGTCGGGGGCACAGATACGCAGTATTTT
-,TRBJ2-7,TRBV19,TRBD2,CASSRSGTRYEQYF,TGTGCCAGTAGTCGATCCGGGACTAGATACGAGCAGTACTTC
-,TRBJ1-2,TRBV2,-,CASTVSSNYGYTF,TGTGCCAGCACAGTGTCCTCTAACTATGGCTACACCTTC
-,TRBJ2-3,TRBV5-1,TRBD1,CASGDRVTDTQYF,TGCGCCAGCGGGGACAGGGTAACAGATACGCAGTATTTT
-,TRBJ2-1,TRBV24-1,TRBD2,CATSDLPTSETRNEQFF,TGTGCCACCAGTGATCTACCGACTAGCGAAACTCGCAATGAGCAGTTCTTC
-,TRBJ2-2,TRBV12-5,-,CVLSTGTLNTGELFF,TGTGTCCTATCCACCGGGACACTTAACACCGGGGAGCTGTTTTTT
-,TRBJ2-1,TRBV5-1,TRBD2,CASMSPGGTREQFF,TGCGCCAGCATGTCTCCGGGAGGGACCCGGGAGCAGTTCTTC
-,TRBJ1-5,TRBV6-6,TRBD1,CASSYSGQGRQPQHF,TGTGCCAGCAGTTACTCAGGACAGGGCCGGCAGCCCCAGCATTTT
-,TRBJ1-4,TRBV4-1,TRBD1,CASRGTDSIGEKLFF,TGCGCCAGCAGAGGGACAGATTCTATTGGTGAAAAACTGTTTTTT
-,TRBJ1-4,TRBV6-5,-,CASSYDGTGSEKLFF,TGTGCCAGCAGTTACGATGGCACAGGGAGTGAAAAACTGTTTTTT
-,TRBJ2-3,TRBV5-4,TRBD2,CASSWALAGGTDTQYF,TGTGCCAGCAGTTGGGCGCTAGCGGGTGGCACAGATACGCAGTATTTT
few,TRBJ1-2,TRBV24-1,-,CATSDPGEPYGYTF,TGTGCCACCAGTGATCCAGGGGAGCCCTATGGCTACACCTTC
-,TRBJ1-2,TRBV27,-,CASSLTGHYGYTF,TGTGCCAGCAGTTTAACAGGGCACTATGGCTACACCTTC
-,TRBJ1-1,TRBV5-6,-,CASSLRLLYTEAFF,TGTGCCAGCAGCTTGAGACTTCTTTACACTGAAGCTTTCTTT
-,TRBJ1-6,TRBV28,-,CASSWAGNSPLHF,TGTGCCAGCAGTTGGGCAGGGAATTCACCCCTCCACTTT
-,TRBJ2-2,TRBV5-1,TRBD2,CASSLSGTSGGLNTGELFF,TGCGCCAGCAGCTTGTCGGGGACTAGCGGGGGGCTGAACACCGGGGAGCTGTTTTTT
-,TRBJ2-1,TRBV4-1,-,CASSHRQDWAQYNEQFF,TGCGCCAGCAGCCATCGACAGGACTGGGCTCAATACAATGAGCAGTTCTTC
-,TRBJ1-2,TRBV28,-,CASSTTIANYGYTF,TGTGCCAGCAGTACTACAATAGCTAACTATGGCTACACCTTC
-,TRBJ2-3,TRBV9,TRBD2,CASSVGLAGTTDTQYF,TGTGCCAGCAGCGTGGGTTTAGCGGGGACCACAGATACGCAGTATTTT
once,TRBJ1-4,TRBV10-3,-,CARALGAPEKLFF,TGTGCCAGAGCCCTGGGGGCGCCTGAAAAACTGTTTTTT
-,TRBJ2-3,TRBV2,TRBD2,CASRFRGVGSDTQYF,TGTGCCAGCAGATTTCGGGGGGTAGGCTCAGATACGCAGTATTTT
-,TRBJ2-7,TRBV6-5,-,CASTRVFYEQYF,TGTGCCAGCACGCGGGTCTTCTATGAGCAGTACTTC
once,TRBJ2-5,TRBV14,-,CASSQPTGSKETQYF,TGTGCCAGCAGCCAACCCACCGGGAGTAAAGAGACCCAGTACTTC
once,TRBJ2-7,TRBV24-1,-,CATSGSGSSYEQYF,TGTGCCACCAGTGGTTCCGGGAGCAGCTACGAGCAGTACTTC
-,TRBJ1-2,TRBV6-5,-,CASSYSGAGTGYGYTF,TGTGCCAGCAGTTACTCAGGGGCAGGAACGGGCTATGGCTACACCTTC
few,TRBJ2-1,TRBV5-6,-,CASSSSGLPKQFF,TGTGCCAGCAGCTCATCAGGGCTACCGAAGCAGTTCTTC
-,TRBJ2-3,TRBV2,TRBD1,CASSSTGVDTQYF,TGTGCCAGCAGTTCTACAGGGGTAGATACGCAGTATTTT
-,TRBJ2-1,TRBV3-1/TRBV3-2,-,CASSQSGNEQFF,TGTGCCAGCAGCCAGTCCGGGAATGAGCAGTTCTTC